The rows below give T cell receptor beta chains drawn from one sample of a study of T cells in Graves' hyperthyroidism and ophthalmopathy. TCRdb itself ran the multiplex PCR reads through MiXCR, one entry per CDR3 protein. The sample carries 460,000 or so distinct CDR3 sequences, 13% to 15% recorded once. Material: blood. These receptors were taken from a young woman with Graves' hyperthyroidism. CDR3s include the opening cysteine and the closing phenylalanine or tryptophan. Fields, in order: J gene, clone size, V gene, D gene, CDR3 protein, CDR3 DNA. The D gene is left open where the match is weak. Some rows mark clone size as missing; the rest say once, few, many or name a class of expanded clone.

>TRBJ2-5|.|TRBV13|TRBD2
CASSMGLAVRGTQYF
TGTGCCAGCAGCATGGGACTAGCGGTTCGTGGGACCCAGTACTTC
>TRBJ2-1|few|TRBV6-1|.
CASIGEGRGTYNEQFF
TGTGCCAGCATTGGAGAGGGAAGAGGAACTTACAATGAGCAGTTCTTC
>TRBJ1-5|few|TRBV12-5|.
CASGLNRRKAESQPQHF
TGTGCTAGTGGTTTGAACAGGAGGAAGGCCGAGTCTCAGCCCCAGCATTTT
>TRBJ2-7|many|TRBV7-6|.
CASSLGGNDEQYF
TGTGCCAGCAGCTTAGGGGGAAACGACGAGCAGTACTTC
>TRBJ2-3|.|TRBV19|TRBD2
CASTSGTDGGTDMQYF
TGTGCCAGCACTAGCGGGACTGATGGTGGCACAGATATGCAGTATTTT
>TRBJ2-7|many|TRBV29-1|.
CSVSGDRGHEQYF
TGCAGCGTATCAGGCGATCGGGGCCACGAGCAGTACTTC
>TRBJ2-7|few|TRBV29-1|.
CSVEGFTGTYEQYF
TGCAGCGTTGAAGGCTTTACAGGGACCTACGAGCAGTACTTC
>TRBJ2-1|few|TRBV5-1|TRBD2
CASSTIAGVHNEQFF
TGCGCCAGCAGTACAATAGCGGGAGTCCACAATGAGCAGTTCTTC
>TRBJ1-3|many|TRBV12-3/TRBV12-4|.
CASSPWTGPGNTIYF
TGTGCCAGCAGCCCCTGGACGGGGCCTGGAAACACCATATATTTT
>TRBJ2-1|.|TRBV27|.
CASSLWGASYNEQFF
TGTGCCAGCAGTTTATGGGGGGCCTCCTACAATGAGCAGTTCTTC
>TRBJ1-2|many|TRBV7-6|TRBD1
CASSSYLTGYFNYGYTF
TGTGCCAGCAGCTCTTACCTGACAGGGTACTTTAACTATGGCTACACCTTC
>TRBJ2-1|few|TRBV4-1|.
CASSQEGRGKEQFF
TGCGCCAGCAGCCAGGAGGGCCGGGGTAAGGAGCAGTTCTTC
>TRBJ1-1|few|TRBV19|.
CASTRTRMNTEAFF
TGTGCCAGTACTCGGACAAGAATGAACACTGAAGCTTTCTTT
>TRBJ1-5|many|TRBV3-1|.
CASSLDPYQPQHF
TGTGCCAGCAGCCTCGACCCCTATCAGCCCCAGCATTTT
>TRBJ1-5|many|TRBV3-1|.
CASSQGVRDSTQHF
TGTGCCAGCAGCCAAGGGGTCAGGGATAGTACCCAGCATTTT
>TRBJ2-7|many|TRBV6-1|.
CASSEAAARSSYEQYF
TGTGCCAGCAGTGAAGCGGCGGCGCGTAGCTCCTACGAGCAGTACTTC
>TRBJ2-3|many|TRBV3-1|TRBD1
CASSYTGQITDTQYF
TGTGCCAGCAGCTACACGGGACAGATCACAGATACGCAGTATTTT
>TRBJ2-1|few|TRBV12-3/TRBV12-4|.
CASSSFLAGYNEQFF
TGTGCCAGCAGTTCTTTTCTAGCAGGCTACAATGAGCAGTTCTTC
>TRBJ2-1|few|TRBV9|TRBD2
CASSNLRTSGSDEQFF
TGTGCCAGCAGCAACCTAAGGACTAGCGGGAGTGATGAGCAGTTCTTC
>TRBJ2-4|.|TRBV12-3/TRBV12-4|.
CAGSREIGGDIQYF
TGTGCCGGCAGCCGGGAGATCGGAGGGGACATTCAGTACTTC
>TRBJ1-1|many|TRBV7-9|.
CASTLLKGGAGNTEAFF
TGTGCCAGCACCTTACTAAAAGGGGGGGCAGGGAACACTGAAGCTTTCTTT
>TRBJ1-2|many|TRBV27|.
CASSSRGDGLYGYTF
TGTGCCAGCAGTTCACGGGGGGACGGGCTATATGGCTACACCTTC
>TRBJ2-1|.|TRBV4-1|.
CASSPAATLNEQFF
TGCGCCAGCAGTCCAGCCGCCACTTTAAATGAGCAGTTCTTC
>TRBJ2-1|few|TRBV15|.
CATSRSSRGPLYNEQFF
TGTGCCACCAGCAGGAGTTCCCGGGGGCCGCTCTACAATGAGCAGTTCTTC
>TRBJ2-5|.|TRBV19|.
CASSSRDFLQETQYF
TGTGCCAGTAGTTCCCGGGACTTCCTCCAAGAGACCCAGTACTTC
>TRBJ2-5|.|TRBV5-4|TRBD2
CASSRTSGNQETQYF
TGTGCCAGCAGCAGGACTAGCGGGAACCAAGAGACCCAGTACTTC
>TRBJ1-2|many|TRBV19|TRBD1
CASSAITGVNDGYTF
TGTGCCAGTAGTGCCATCACAGGGGTGAATGATGGCTACACCTTC
>TRBJ1-5|many|TRBV30|.
CAWSVGGWGNQPQHF
TGTGCCTGGAGCGTAGGGGGTTGGGGCAATCAGCCCCAGCATTTT
>TRBJ1-2|many|TRBV12-3/TRBV12-4|TRBD1
CASSTNGQGTYGYTF
TGTGCCAGCAGTACCAACGGACAGGGGACCTATGGCTACACCTTC
>TRBJ2-2|many|TRBV20-1|.
CSARDGLAVGELFF
TGCAGTGCTAGAGACGGGCTAGCAGTCGGGGAGCTGTTTTTT
>TRBJ1-4|many|TRBV5-1|.
CASSSKEPTNEKLFF
TGCGCCAGCAGCTCTAAGGAACCAACTAATGAAAAACTGTTTTTT
>TRBJ1-1|many|TRBV27|.
CASRKLLFTGTEAFF
TGTGCCAGCAGGAAGTTGCTTTTTACAGGGACTGAAGCTTTCTTT
>TRBJ2-5|.|TRBV27|.
CASSPQAGVGAQYF
TGTGCCAGCAGTCCCCAAGCAGGAGTCGGGGCCCAGTACTTC
>TRBJ1-2|.|TRBV11-2|TRBD1
CASSRGTGGWGYTF
TGTGCCAGCAGCCGGGGGACAGGGGGCTGGGGCTACACCTTC
>TRBJ2-2|few|TRBV6-6|.
CASSYSPDRNTGELFF
TGTGCCAGCAGTTACTCGCCAGACCGGAACACCGGGGAGCTGTTTTTT
>TRBJ2-1|many|TRBV11-2|TRBD2
CASSVGAGESYNEQFF
TGTGCCAGCAGCGTGGGCGCGGGAGAATCCTACAATGAGCAGTTCTTC
>TRBJ2-3|many|TRBV12-5|.
CASGSGPLVKADTQYF
TGTGCTAGTGGTTCAGGGCCACTAGTGAAGGCAGATACGCAGTATTTT
>TRBJ2-7|many|TRBV3-1|TRBD2
CASSHQREGRHEQYF
TGTGCCAGCAGCCACCAGCGGGAGGGCCGCCACGAGCAGTACTTC
>TRBJ2-7|few|TRBV4-1|.
CASSQDWAEAYEQYF
TGCGCCAGCAGCCAAGATTGGGCTGAGGCCTACGAGCAGTACTTC
>TRBJ2-5|many|TRBV6-1|TRBD1
CASSTGGGETQYF
TGTGCCAGCAGTACAGGGGGCGGGGAGACCCAGTACTTC
>TRBJ1-5|.|TRBV6-2/TRBV6-3|.
CASSYEAGISQPQHF
TGTGCCAGCAGTTACGAGGCAGGGATAAGTCAGCCCCAGCATTTT
>TRBJ2-1|few|TRBV25-1|.
CASTQESSYNEQFF
TGTGCCAGCACTCAGGAGAGCTCCTACAATGAGCAGTTCTTC
>TRBJ1-5|many|TRBV11-2|.
CARPLGADQPQHF
TGTGCCAGACCTTTGGGCGCCGATCAGCCCCAGCATTTT
>TRBJ1-4|many|TRBV12-3/TRBV12-4|.
CASSLTQTGEKLFF
TGTGCCAGCAGTTTAACACAGACAGGCGAAAAACTGTTTTTT
>TRBJ2-1|.|TRBV12-3/TRBV12-4|.
CASSLVPGGNEQFF
TGTGCCAGCAGTTTGGTCCCCGGGGGCAATGAGCAGTTCTTC
>TRBJ1-6|.|TRBV19|.
CASSMRGYNSPLHF
TGTGCCAGTAGTATGCGGGGGTATAATTCACCCCTCCACTTT
>TRBJ1-4|few|TRBV7-9|TRBD1
CASSLGDRGGNEKLFF
TGTGCCAGCAGCTTAGGCGACAGGGGCGGTAACGAAAAACTGTTTTTT
>TRBJ2-6|many|TRBV2|TRBD1
CATRTGDGANVLTF
TGTGCCACCCGAACAGGGGATGGGGCCAACGTCCTGACTTTC
>TRBJ1-5|many|TRBV10-3|.
CASTGTRDQPQHF
TGTGCCTCCACCGGGACAAGAGATCAGCCCCAGCATTTT
>TRBJ2-1|.|TRBV7-9|.
CASSLEEFNGQFF
TGTGCCAGCAGCTTAGAAGAATTCAACGGGCAGTTCTTC
>TRBJ1-2|.|TRBV18|TRBD1
CASSTGQGNYGYTF
TGTGCCAGCTCAACCGGACAGGGTAACTATGGCTACACCTTC
>TRBJ2-5|few|TRBV27|.
CASSLVGTETQYF
TGTGCCAGCAGTTTGGTCGGGACCGAGACCCAGTACTTC
>TRBJ2-1|many|TRBV24-1|TRBD2
CATVGLANEQFF
TGTGCCACCGTAGGACTAGCCAATGAGCAGTTCTTC
>TRBJ1-3|.|TRBV10-3|TRBD1
CAIRRDRGTGNTIYF
TGTGCCATCAGGCGGGACAGGGGAACTGGAAACACCATATATTTT
>TRBJ1-2|many|TRBV11-2|.
CASSFAGVYTF
TGTGCCAGCAGCTTCGCCGGGGTCTACACCTTC
>TRBJ2-1|many|TRBV24-1|.
CATSDPRDDRAPYNEQFF
TGTGCCACCAGTGATCCCCGCGATGACCGGGCTCCCTACAATGAGCAGTTCTTC
>TRBJ2-5|many|TRBV2|TRBD2
CASSGRIAGDQETQYF
TGTGCCAGCAGTGGTCGGATAGCGGGAGACCAAGAGACCCAGTACTTC
>TRBJ1-2|medium-sized|TRBV7-3|.
CASSPGSSPYGYTF
TGTGCCAGCAGCCCCGGGTCCTCCCCCTATGGCTACACCTTC
>TRBJ2-7|many|TRBV5-5|TRBD1
CASSLGGDRSYEQYF
TGTGCCAGCAGCTTGGGAGGGGACAGGTCCTACGAGCAGTACTTC
>TRBJ2-1|.|TRBV10-3|TRBD2
CAISGTSGSPYNEQFF
TGTGCCATCAGTGGGACTAGCGGGAGCCCCTACAATGAGCAGTTCTTC